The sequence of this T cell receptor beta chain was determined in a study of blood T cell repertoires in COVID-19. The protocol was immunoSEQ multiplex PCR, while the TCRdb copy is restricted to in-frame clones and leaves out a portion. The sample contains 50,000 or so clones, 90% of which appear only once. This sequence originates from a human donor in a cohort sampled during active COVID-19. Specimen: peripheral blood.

The CDR3 here is CASSDRGSYEQYV. The CDR3 DNA reads TGTGCCAGCAGTGATCGGGGGAGCTACGAGCAGTACGTC. The chain carries TRBV2 and TRBJ2-7; possible D gene TRBD2, 6 bases. V dropped 3 bases and J dropped 3 bases, with 9 bases sitting between them. In germline, CDR1 is SNHLY, CDR2 FYNNEI. CDR3 length: 13 residues.